What follows are 24 T cell receptor beta chains derived from one specimen sequenced in a study of memory CD4+ T cells and cytomegalovirus serostatus. The sort gate was single viable CD3+CD4+CD8-CD45RO+ cells for memory CD4+ T cells. Data came from immunoSEQ multiplex PCR; TCRdb stores just in-frame clones and leaves some out. The sample shows 35,000 to 45,000 clones, around three quarters of them seen only once. Sequenced material: memory CD4+ T cells from blood. The receptors were sampled from an adult in good health and CMV-seropositive.

The rearrangement joins TRBV28 to TRBJ1-1; D not certain. Trimming removed 4 bases from V and 7 bases from J, with 19 bases in between. This CDR3 has 15 residues. Germline-derived CDR1 and CDR2 are MDHEN and SYDVKM. CDR3 region: CASSSLQTMVREAFF. DNA of the CDR3: TGTGCCAGCAGTTCCCTCCAAACGATGGTTCGTGAAGCTTTCTTT.

This CDR3 reads CASSFGLAGVGEETQYF. DNA of the CDR3: TGTGCCAGCAGCTTCGGCCTAGCGGGGGTCGGAGAAGAGACCCAGTACTTC. The chain carries TRBV5-5 and TRBJ2-5; 10 nucleotides match TRBD2. This CDR3 is built from 17 residues. Trimming cost V 2 bases and J 3 bases; bases outside gene matches: 10. From germline, CDR1 is SGHKS and CDR2 YYEKEE (reference sequence). Based on the CDR3 plus reference TRBV5-5 and TRBJ2-5, the full variable domain is DAGVTQSPTHLIKTRGQQVTLRCSPISGHKSVSWYQQVLGQGPQFIFQYYEKEERGRGNFPDRFSARQFPNYSSELNVNALLLGDSALYLCASSFGLAGVGEETQYFGPGTRLLVL.

Here the CDR3 reads CASSQEGIGGGDTQYF. The CDR3 bases are TGCGCCAGCAGCCAAGAAGGGATCGGGGGTGGAGATACGCAGTATTTT. The chain employs TRBV4-3 and TRBJ2-3, with D possibly matching TRBD2 (6 bases). V was trimmed by 0 bases and J by 5 bases, leaving 15 bases between them. CDR1 and CDR2 (germline): LGHNA, YSLEER. This CDR3 is built from 16 residues.

The chain has TRBV18 and TRBJ2-1; 8 bases match TRBD1. V trimming: 3 bases; J trimming: 6 bases; junction bases outside the gene matches: 1. The CDR3 covers 13 residues. The germline CDR1 and CDR2 sequences are KGHSH and LQKENI. The CDR3 region has the DNA TGTGCCAGCTCACCCGGGACAGGCAATGAGCAGTTCTTC. It codes for CASSPGTGNEQFF.

This clone has only a few counts. V gene TRBV4-1 combines with J gene TRBJ1-2; perhaps TRBD1 as D (5 bases). Per germline, CDR1 MGHRA and CDR2 YSYEKL. The ends were cut back, 1 base at V and 4 bases at J, with 28 bases in the middle. CDR3 size: 20 residues. The DNA for the CDR3 is TGCGCCAGCAGCCAAGCGACCGGGAAGAACTCCCCGGGGCCTTTCTATGGCTACACCTTC. It translates to CASSQATGKNSPGPFYGYTF.

The chain joins TRBV19 to TRBJ1-6, with TRBD1 matching over 7 bases. Germline CDR1 reads LNHDA; CDR2 reads SQIVND (reference sequence). The CDR3 is 15 residues long. V was pared by 5 bases and J by 5 bases, with 6 bases of the junction left unmatched. The CDR3 loop reads CASSFGTANNSPLHF. The CDR3 DNA reads TGTGCCAGTAGTTTCGGGACAGCTAATAATTCACCCCTCCACTTT.

The chain joins TRBV19 to TRBJ1-4, with a weak D call TRBD1 (6 bases). The ends were cut back, 7 bases at V and 7 bases at J, with 13 bases in the middle. CDR3 length equals 13 residues. Germline V gives CDR1 LNHDA, CDR2 SQIVND (reference sequence). CDR3 coding DNA: TGTGCCAGTACCGGACAGCTACGTGAAAAACTGTTTTTT. Amino acid sequence: CASTGQLREKLFF.

The gene calls are TRBV4-2 and TRBJ2-5; TRBD2 agrees at 11 bases. V lost 1 base, J lost 1 base, and 2 bases stayed unmatched. Germline-derived CDR1 and CDR2 are LGHNA and YNFKEQ. There are 16 residues in the CDR3. The DNA of the CDR3 is TGTGCCAGCAGCCAAGGCGGGACTAGCGGCCAAGAGACCCAGTACTTC. This encodes CASSQGGTSGQETQYF.

The chain joins TRBV18 to TRBJ1-2; 7 bases line up with TRBD1. Unmatched junction bases numbered 2, after V lost 0 bases and J lost 7 bases. Germline V lookup: CDR1 KGHSH, CDR2 LQKENI. CDR3 size: 13 residues. CDR3 protein: CASSPPDRAGYTF. CDR3 nucleotide sequence: TGTGCCAGCTCACCACCAGACAGGGCTGGCTACACCTTC.

The V and J genes are TRBV2 and TRBJ2-1; 13 bases agree with TRBD2. CDR3 length: 15 residues. Germline loops: CDR1 SNHLY, CDR2 FYNNEI. V trimming: 6 bases; J trimming: 6 bases; junction bases outside the gene matches: 5. The CDR3 loop is CASRPRLAGGNEQFF. The DNA of the CDR3 is TGTGCCAGCAGACCTCGACTAGCGGGGGGCAATGAGCAGTTCTTC.

Here the CDR3 DNA reads TGTGCCAGCAGCCAAGGCCCCAGGGCTATATACACTGAAGCTTTCTTT. This encodes CASSQGPRAIYTEAFF. The chain recombines TRBV14 with TRBJ1-1, with D possibly TRBD1 on 5 matching bases. Trimming shortened V by 1 base and J by 3 bases, and 15 bases separated the two germline ends. The length of the CDR3 is 16 residues. Germline-derived CDR1 and CDR2 are SGHDN and FVKESK.

The gene calls are TRBV7-9 and TRBJ2-1, with 10 bases that match TRBD2. Germline loops: CDR1 SEHNR, CDR2 FQNEAQ (reference sequence). The length of the CDR3 is 14 residues. With 6 bases clipped from V and 4 bases from J, the junction kept 3 bases outside the gene matches. CDR3 sequence: CASRAGGFYNEQFF. The CDR3, as DNA: TGTGCCAGCAGAGCGGGAGGGTTTTACAATGAGCAGTTCTTC.

The chain combines TRBV5-4 with TRBJ2-5; D not certain. Germline CDR1 reads SGHNT; CDR2 reads YYREEE (reference sequence). Trimming removed 4 bases from V and 4 bases from J, with 17 bases in between. This CDR3 has 15 residues. CDR3 sequence reads: CASSLAWKGRETQYF. CDR3 coding DNA: TGTGCCAGCAGCCTGGCGTGGAAAGGGCGAGAGACCCAGTACTTC.

The chain uses TRBV5-1 and TRBJ1-6; 9 bases agree with TRBD1. J was trimmed by 1 base and V by 4 bases; bases with no gene match: 12. The CDR3 consists of 19 residues. The germline V gene encodes CDR1 SGHRS and CDR2 YFSETQ. The CDR3 nucleotides read TGCGCCAGCAGCCCTGGGGGGACAGGGACCGGGTCCTATAATTCACCCCTCCACTTT. This translates into CASSPGGTGTGSYNSPLHF.

J is TRBJ2-5 and V is TRBV28; D possibly corresponds to TRBD2 (6 bases). Per the germline V gene, CDR1 is MDHEN and CDR2 is SYDVKM. There are 13 residues in the CDR3. Trimming pared 2 bases from V and 5 bases from J, leaving 9 bases between. The CDR3 bases are TGTGCCAGCAGTTTAGCGGGGAAGGAGACCCAGTACTTC. Translation: CASSLAGKETQYF.

The J gene is TRBJ1-2, the V gene TRBV4-1; no reliable D call. V lost 0 bases to trimming and J lost 7 bases, with 15 bases between them. CDR3 length equals 15 residues. The germline CDR1 and CDR2 sequences are MGHRA and YSYEKL. CDR3 nucleotide sequence: TGCGCCAGCAGCCAAGAATCTGGGGTTGGAGGTGGCTACACCTTC. It specifies CASSQESGVGGGYTF.

This chain connects TRBV6-1 to TRBJ2-5; a weak D match, TRBD1 (5 bases). Trimming shortened V by 2 bases and J by 3 bases, and 10 bases separated the two germline ends. The germline CDR1 and CDR2 sequences are MNHNS and SASEGT. The CDR3 has 14 residues. The CDR3 sequence: CASSEIDREETQYF. In DNA form, the CDR3 reads TGTGCCAGCAGTGAAATTGACAGAGAAGAGACCCAGTACTTC.

The J gene is TRBJ2-2, the V gene TRBV5-8, with TRBD2 identical over 13 bases. J was trimmed by 4 bases and V by 3 bases; bases with no gene match: 12. This CDR3 comprises 19 residues. Germline CDR1 SGHTS, CDR2 YDEGEE. The CDR3 loop is CASSSGTGTSGKSTGELFF. The CDR3, as DNA: TGTGCCAGCAGCTCGGGTACCGGGACTAGCGGGAAGTCCACCGGGGAGCTGTTTTTT.

V gene TRBV6-1 combines with J gene TRBJ1-4, with D hard to call. The V end was cut by 2 bases, the J end by 6 bases, with 1 base between. Germline-derived CDR1 and CDR2 are MNHNS and SASEGT. The CDR3 contains 11 residues. This chain's CDR3 is CASSEYEKLFF. The CDR3 nucleotides read TGTGCCAGCAGTGAATATGAAAAACTGTTTTTT.

This CDR3 reads CASSPQAGVFGELFF. Here the CDR3 DNA reads TGTGCCAGCAGCCCACAAGCGGGAGTGTTCGGGGAGCTGTTTTTT. This chain connects TRBV9 to TRBJ2-2; 8 bases agree with TRBD2. The CDR3 spans 15 residues. V shed 4 bases and J 7 bases; nucleotides not matched to a gene: 9. From germline, CDR1 is SGDLS and CDR2 YYNGEE.

This clone was seen a single time. This chain uses TRBV6-1 with TRBJ1-1; 8 bases match TRBD1. The CDR3 has 12 residues. Germline CDR1 MNHNS, CDR2 SASEGT. With V trimmed by 6 bases and J by 12 bases, 9 bases remained unmatched. The CDR3 sequence: CASRDGQGVTFF. The CDR3 region has the DNA TGTGCCAGCAGAGACGGACAGGGCGTGACTTTCTTT.

The chain is built from TRBV28 and TRBJ2-7, with 10 bases aligning to TRBD1. The CDR3 loop spans 16 amino acids. Germline lookup yields CDR1 MDHEN and CDR2 SYDVKM. Trimming cost V 6 bases and J 1 base; bases outside gene matches: 9. The CDR3 loop reads CASRLEGQGQSYEQYF. The CDR3 bases are TGTGCCAGCAGGCTCGAGGGACAGGGGCAATCCTACGAGCAGTACTTC. Full variable domain (rest looked up from reference TRBV28 and TRBJ2-7): DVKVTQSSRYLVKRTGEKVFLECVQDMDHENMFWYRQDPGLGLRLIYFSYDVKMKEKGDIPEGYSVSREKKERFSLILESASTNQTSMYLCASRLEGQGQSYEQYFGPGTRLTVT.

This clone was picked up one time. This chain uses TRBV7-2 with TRBJ1-6, with 7 bases aligning to TRBD1. V lost 4 bases and J lost 14; bases outside the gene matches: 2. CDR3 length equals 11 residues. Germline V gene data show CDR1 as SGHTA and CDR2 as FQGNSA. CDR3 sequence (DNA): TGTGCCAGCAGCTCTACAGGGGCCCTCCACTTT. This sequence encodes CASSSTGALHF.

This clone was detected only a few times. This rearrangement joins TRBV7-2 to TRBJ2-1, with 8 bases identical to TRBD1. J was trimmed by 3 bases and V by 5 bases; bases with no gene match: 12. Per germline, CDR1 SGHTA and CDR2 FQGNSA. The CDR3 has 17 amino acids. CDR3 DNA sequence: TGTGCCAGCAGCCCCTTCGGACAGGGTGGATTCTACAATGAGCAGTTCTTC. Translated, it gives CASSPFGQGGFYNEQFF.